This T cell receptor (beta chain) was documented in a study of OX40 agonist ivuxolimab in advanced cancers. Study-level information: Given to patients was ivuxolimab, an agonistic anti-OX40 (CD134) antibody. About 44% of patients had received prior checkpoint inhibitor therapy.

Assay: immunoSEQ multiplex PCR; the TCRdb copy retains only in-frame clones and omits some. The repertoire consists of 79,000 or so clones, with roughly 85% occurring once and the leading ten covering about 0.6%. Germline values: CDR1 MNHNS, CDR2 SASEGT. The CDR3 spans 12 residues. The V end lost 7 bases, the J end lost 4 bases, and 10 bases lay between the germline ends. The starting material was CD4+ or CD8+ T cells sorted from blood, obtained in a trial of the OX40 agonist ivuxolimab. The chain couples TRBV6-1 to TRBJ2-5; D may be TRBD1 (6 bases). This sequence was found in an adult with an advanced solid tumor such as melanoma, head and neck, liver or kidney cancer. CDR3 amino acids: CASTHRVETQYF. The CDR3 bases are TGTGCCAGCACGCACAGGGTAGAGACCCAGTACTTC.